These 25 T cell receptor beta chains were sequenced from one sample in a study of T cell repertoires in ileal Crohn's disease (dated by TCRdb to about 2019). The time point label, read with the paper, signifies: neoterminal ileum biopsy at postoperative endoscopy, about 6 months after surgery. The method behind the library was the immunoSEQ multiplex PCR assay. Drawn from immuneACCESS, this table holds only the in-frame rearrangements with V and J called that TCRdb kept. Clones are partly lost; checked studies trace under half to an unresolved V gene and leave the rest unexplained. This sample has tens of thousands of clones in its table, and approximately 88% of those were observed once. Of the sample, about 1.9% falls within the top ten clones. The sample comprised ileal tissue. These receptors were taken from an adult with Crohn's disease.

This clone was observed a single time. This rearrangement joins TRBV7-8 to TRBJ1-6; TRBD1 might be the D (5 bases). The CDR3 contains 13 residues. The germline gives CDR1 SGHVS, CDR2 FQNEAQ. V lost 4 bases and J lost 9, with 10 bases in between. DNA for the CDR3: TGTGCCAGCAGCTCAACAGGTTTTTCACCCCTCCACTTT. Translated: CASSSTGFSPLHF.

CDR3 protein: CASSYRQGVNYGYTF. DNA of the CDR3: TGTGCCAGCAGCTATCGACAAGGCGTGAACTATGGCTACACCTTC. The chain links TRBV5-6 to TRBJ1-2; D ambiguous. The V gene lost 3 bases and the J gene lost 2 bases, with 14 bases spanning the gap. CDR3 length: 15 residues. CDR1 is SGHDT and CDR2 is YYEEEE in the germline V gene.

CDR3 nucleotide sequence: TGTGCCAGCAAGTCACAGGGGGCCTCCTACGAGCAGTACGTC. Protein product: CASKSQGASYEQYV. This chain connects TRBV5-4 to TRBJ2-7, with 9 bases identical to TRBD1. Trimming took 6 bases from V and 0 from J; bases not matched to a gene: 4. The CDR3 runs 14 residues. Germline CDR1 and CDR2: SGHNT and YYREEE (reference sequence).

The chain couples TRBV15 to TRBJ1-1; D is uncertain. Trimming removed 0 bases at V and 1 base at J, with 9 bases between. Germline V gene sequence: CDR1 LNHNV, CDR2 YYDKDF (reference sequence). This CDR3 spans 15 amino acids. The CDR3: CATSRDLTGNTEAFF. The CDR3 region has the DNA TGTGCCACCAGCAGAGATCTAACGGGGAACACTGAAGCTTTCTTT.

This rearrangement joins TRBV11-3 to TRBJ2-1; 12 nucleotides line up with TRBD2. V was clipped by 3 bases and J by 8 bases; unmatched bases: 5. The CDR3 covers 15 residues. From germline, CDR1 is SGHNT and CDR2 YENEEA. The CDR3: CASSFLAGGNYEQFF. CDR3 bases: TGTGCCAGCAGCTTTCTAGCGGGAGGGAACTATGAGCAGTTCTTC.

The V gene is TRBV29-1, the J gene TRBJ1-1; D is unclear. CDR1 and CDR2 from the germline V gene are SQVTM and ANQGSEA. CDR3 length: 10 amino acids. Deletions cut 5 bases from V and 8 bases from J, with 9 bases between. CDR3 bases: TGCAGCGTTTTGCGGAGGGAAGCTTTCTTT. This translates into CSVLRREAFF.

This chain joins TRBV27 and TRBJ1-5; D uncertain. The CDR3 is 13 residues long. Germline CDR1 is MNHEY and CDR2 is SMNVEV (reference sequence). V was clipped by 5 bases and J by 7 bases, with 12 bases between them. For the CDR3, the DNA is TGTGCCAGCAGTCCCTACGGGATCCAGCCCCAGCATTTT. Encoded protein: CASSPYGIQPQHF.

The genes are TRBV5-6 and TRBJ2-3; 10 bases line up with TRBD2. Germline-derived CDR1 and CDR2 are SGHDT and YYEEEE. V lost 2 bases, J lost 0 bases, and 6 bases stayed unmatched. CDR3 length equals 17 residues. DNA for the CDR3: TGTGCCAGCAGCTTTCGTACTAGCGGGGAGAGCACAGATACGCAGTATTTT. Its translation: CASSFRTSGESTDTQYF.

The chain joins TRBV19 to TRBJ2-1, with TRBD2 identical over 8 bases. The length of the CDR3 is 16 residues. From germline, CDR1 is LNHDA and CDR2 SQIVND (reference sequence). Trimming removed 1 base from V and 4 bases from J; junction bases left unmatched: 6. As DNA, the CDR3 is TGTGCCAGTAGTATAGTTACGGGGGGGAAATACAATGAGCAGTTCTTC. Translating gives CASSIVTGGKYNEQFF.

This clone has a handful of counts. The V and J genes are TRBV19 and TRBJ1-1, with TRBD1 as a possible D gene (5 bases). The CDR3 loop spans 13 amino acids. Trimming stripped 5 bases from V and 10 bases from J, with 17 bases between. Germline lookup yields CDR1 LNHDA and CDR2 SQIVND (reference sequence). For the CDR3, the DNA is TGTGCCAGTAGTTCCCGACAGTCTCACCTAGCTTTCTTT. It is translated as CASSSRQSHLAFF.

The J gene is TRBJ2-3, the V gene TRBV5-4, with TRBD2 identical over 7 bases. The CDR3 totals 15 residues. J gave up 1 base and V 4 bases, and 6 bases lay outside the gene matches. The germline V gene has CDR1 SGHNT and CDR2 YYREEE (reference sequence). The CDR3, as DNA: TGTGCCAGCAGCCCTCCTGGGAGGGGCACAGATACGCAGTATTTT. Translated, it gives CASSPPGRGTDTQYF.

DNA of the CDR3: TGTGCCACGGGACAGGGGTACCAAGAGACCCAGTACTTC. Protein sequence: CATGQGYQETQYF. This rearrangement joins TRBV10-3 to TRBJ2-5; 10 bases line up with TRBD1. This CDR3 contains 13 residues. In germline, CDR1 is ENHRY, CDR2 SYGVKD. V trimming: 10 bases; J trimming: 0 bases; junction bases outside the gene matches: 2.

This sequence joins TRBV6-5 and TRBJ2-1, with TRBD2 identical over 14 bases. V lost 2 bases, J lost 9 bases, and 3 bases stayed unmatched. CDR3 length: 15 residues. Germline CDR1 MNHEY, CDR2 SVGAGI. CDR3 in DNA: TGTGCCAGCAGTTACATGACTAGCGGGAGGGGTGAGCAGTTCTTC. This translates into CASSYMTSGRGEQFF.

This sequence joins TRBV11-3 and TRBJ2-2; TRBD1 is a possible D gene (5 bases). CDR3 length: 15 amino acids. Germline V gives CDR1 SGHNT, CDR2 YENEEA. V lost 7 bases and J 5 bases, leaving 17 bases between the germline ends. In DNA, the CDR3 is TGTGCCAGCACCCGCTACGACAGCCCAACCGGGGAGCTGTTTTTT. This sequence encodes CASTRYDSPTGELFF.

The chain carries TRBV10-3 and TRBJ1-5; 8 bases are shared with TRBD1. V was clipped by 6 bases and J by 6 bases; unmatched bases: 4. The CDR3 is made up of 13 amino acids. Germline CDR1 is ENHRY and CDR2 is SYGVKD. CDR3 protein: CAIRQGAGQPQHF. The CDR3 coding sequence is TGTGCCATCAGGCAGGGGGCCGGTCAGCCCCAGCATTTT.

The chain couples TRBV30 to TRBJ2-7, with TRBD2 as a possible D gene (5 bases). V lost 1 base and J 4 bases, leaving 11 bases between the germline ends. The CDR3 totals 13 residues. Germline V gene data show CDR1 as GTSNPN and CDR2 as SVGIG (reference sequence). In DNA form, the CDR3 reads TGTGCCTGGAGTGGCCGGGGTTGGTACGAGCAGTACTTC. Translating gives CAWSGRGWYEQYF.

This clone was observed a few times. The genes are TRBV14 and TRBJ1-1; possibly TRBD1 for D (6 bases). The germline CDR1 and CDR2 sequences are SGHDN and FVKESK. The CDR3 has 14 residues. With 2 bases removed from V and 6 bases from J, the gap between germline ends came to 13 bases. CDR3 in amino acids: CASSQKTGGAEAFF. The CDR3 region has the DNA TGTGCCAGCAGCCAAAAGACAGGAGGCGCTGAAGCTTTCTTT.

The chain recombines TRBV11-2 with TRBJ2-2, with D possibly matching TRBD2 (5 bases). The V end lost 5 bases, the J end lost 0 bases, and 13 bases lay between the germline ends. Germline-derived CDR1 and CDR2 are SGHAT and FQNNGV. CDR3 length equals 16 residues. CDR3 sequence reads: CASSLRVAANTGELFF. The DNA for the CDR3 is TGTGCCAGCAGCCTGAGGGTAGCCGCGAACACCGGGGAGCTGTTTTTT.

The chain combines TRBV10-3 with TRBJ1-1; D call uncertain. The germline V gene encodes CDR1 ENHRY and CDR2 SYGVKD. The CDR3 consists of 16 residues. Trimming shortened V by 4 bases and J by 3 bases, and 18 bases separated the two germline ends. The CDR3 sequence: CAISADKRGRDTEAFF. The CDR3 nucleotides are TGTGCCATCAGTGCAGATAAACGAGGTCGAGACACTGAAGCTTTCTTT.

The CDR3 sequence: CASSLAEGSTYEQYV. The CDR3 DNA reads TGTGCCAGCAGCTTAGCCGAGGGTTCTACCTACGAGCAGTACGTC. The chain links TRBV7-2 to TRBJ2-7; TRBD2 is a possible D gene (5 bases). The ends were cut back, 0 bases at V and 2 bases at J, with 11 bases in the middle. Germline V lookup: CDR1 SGHTA, CDR2 FQGNSA. The CDR3 is 15 residues long.

The gene calls are TRBV25-1 and TRBJ2-1; D is ambiguous. Trimming stripped 4 bases from V and 5 bases from J, with 12 bases between. The CDR3 length is 14 residues. Germline CDR1 reads MGHDK; CDR2 reads SYGVNS. The CDR3 nucleotides are TGTGCCAGCAGTGGTAGCACTAATAACAATGAGCAGTTCTTC. It yields the protein CASSGSTNNNEQFF.

The genes are TRBV19 and TRBJ1-3; TRBD1 might be the D (5 bases). The germline CDR1 and CDR2 sequences are LNHDA and SQIVND (reference sequence). The V and J ends lost 5 bases and 5 bases respectively, with 10 bases between them. CDR3 length: 13 residues. DNA for the CDR3: TGTGCCAGTAGTTCCAGGACACGAAACACCATATATTTT. Protein sequence: CASSSRTRNTIYF.

The CDR3 sequence: CAWGDLTDTQYF. DNA for the CDR3: TGTGCCTGGGGGGACTTAACAGATACGCAGTATTTT. The chain is built from TRBV30 and TRBJ2-3; weak D call: TRBD2 (6 bases). V was pared by 5 bases and J by 3 bases, with 9 bases between. Germline values: CDR1 GTSNPN, CDR2 SVGIG (reference sequence). The CDR3 has 12 residues.

The CDR3 loop is CASSPTGRDEKLFF. The CDR3 coding sequence is TGCGCCAGCAGCCCTACAGGACGGGATGAAAAACTGTTTTTT. The V and J genes are TRBV5-1 and TRBJ1-4; D is possibly TRBD1 (5 bases). Germline V gene lookup returns CDR1 SGHRS and CDR2 YFSETQ. V was pared by 4 bases and J by 6 bases, with 13 bases between. The CDR3 totals 14 residues.

The chain uses TRBV5-1 and TRBJ1-5; TRBD1 matches 9 bases. V gave up 2 bases and J gave up 1 base; unmatched junction bases: 10. The CDR3 has 18 residues. Looked up from germline, CDR1 is SGHRS and CDR2 is YFSETQ. The CDR3, as DNA: TGCGCCAGCAGCTTCACCCCCTCCGGGACAGGGAGCAATCAGCCCCAGCATTTT. Its protein is CASSFTPSGTGSNQPQHF.